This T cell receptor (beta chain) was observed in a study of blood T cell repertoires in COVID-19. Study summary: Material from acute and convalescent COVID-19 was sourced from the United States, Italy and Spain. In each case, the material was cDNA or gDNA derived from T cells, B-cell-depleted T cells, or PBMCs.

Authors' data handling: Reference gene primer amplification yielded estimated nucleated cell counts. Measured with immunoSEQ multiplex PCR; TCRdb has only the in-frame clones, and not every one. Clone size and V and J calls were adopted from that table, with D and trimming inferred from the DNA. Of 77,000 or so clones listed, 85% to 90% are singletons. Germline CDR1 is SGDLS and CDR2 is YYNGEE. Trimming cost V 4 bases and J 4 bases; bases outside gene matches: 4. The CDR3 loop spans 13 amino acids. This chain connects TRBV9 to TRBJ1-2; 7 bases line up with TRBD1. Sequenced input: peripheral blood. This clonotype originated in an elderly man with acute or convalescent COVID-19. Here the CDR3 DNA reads TGTGCCAGCAGCTCTCAGGGGGGCTATGGCTACACCTTC. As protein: CASSSQGGYGYTF.